This TCR beta chain was obtained from a study of CD8 T cells in Susac syndrome. The RNA, roughly 0.45 to 1 ug, was put through reverse transcription using random hexamers. Amplification of TCR beta CDR3 used immunoSEQ multiplex PCR across 54 Vbeta and 13 Jbeta. TCRdb processed the immunoSEQ multiplex PCR reads anew with MiXCR; each CDR3 protein has one entry. This sample has some 260,000 distinct CDR3 sequences; 80% to 90% occur once, and the top ten carry over 0.1%. This receptor was identified in a human donor with multiple sclerosis. The sample taken for sequencing was CD8+ T cells from PBMCs.

The CDR3 nucleotides read TGTGCCAGTAGTATGGAGCGGGAGACAACAGATACGCAGTATTTT. It encodes CASSMERETTDTQYF. The V call is TRBV19, the J call TRBJ2-3, with 8 bases fitting TRBD2. The CDR3 runs to 15 residues. Trimming removed 3 bases from V and 3 bases from J; junction bases left unmatched: 5. Germline V CDR1 and CDR2: LNHDA, SQIVND (reference sequence).